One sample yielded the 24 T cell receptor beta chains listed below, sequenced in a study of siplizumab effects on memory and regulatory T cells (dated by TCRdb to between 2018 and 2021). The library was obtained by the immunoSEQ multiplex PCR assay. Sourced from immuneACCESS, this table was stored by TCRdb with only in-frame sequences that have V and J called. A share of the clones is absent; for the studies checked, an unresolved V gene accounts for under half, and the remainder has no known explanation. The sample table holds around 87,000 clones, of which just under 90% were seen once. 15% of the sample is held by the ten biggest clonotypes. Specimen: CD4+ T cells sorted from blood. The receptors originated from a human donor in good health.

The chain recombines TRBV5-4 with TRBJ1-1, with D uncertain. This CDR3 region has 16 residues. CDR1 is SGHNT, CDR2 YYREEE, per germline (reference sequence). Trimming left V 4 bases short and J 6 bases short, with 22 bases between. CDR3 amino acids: CASSILSARTDSEAFF. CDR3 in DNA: TGTGCCAGCAGCATACTTTCAGCCAGGACCGACTCTGAAGCTTTCTTT.

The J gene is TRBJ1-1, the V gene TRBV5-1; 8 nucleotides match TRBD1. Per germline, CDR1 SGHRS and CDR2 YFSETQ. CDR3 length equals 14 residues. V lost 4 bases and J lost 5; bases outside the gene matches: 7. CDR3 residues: CASSTSGGRTEAFF. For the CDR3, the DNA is TGCGCCAGCAGCACCTCAGGGGGCCGGACTGAAGCTTTCTTT.

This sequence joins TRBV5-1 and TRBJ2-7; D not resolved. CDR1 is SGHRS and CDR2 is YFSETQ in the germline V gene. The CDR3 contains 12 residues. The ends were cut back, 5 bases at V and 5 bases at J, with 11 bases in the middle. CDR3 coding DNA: TGCGCCAGCAGTCGGACGTTAGACGAGCAGTACTTC. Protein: CASSRTLDEQYF.

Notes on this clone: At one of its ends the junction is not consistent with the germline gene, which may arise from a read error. The CDR3 loop reads CASSVDSASTDTQYF. DNA for the CDR3: TGTGCTAGCAGCGTAGACTCAGCTAGCACAGATACGCAGTATTTT. This chain links TRBV7-7 with TRBJ2-3; no definite D call. This CDR3 spans 15 amino acids. Germline CDR1 SSHAT, CDR2 FNYEAQ (reference sequence).

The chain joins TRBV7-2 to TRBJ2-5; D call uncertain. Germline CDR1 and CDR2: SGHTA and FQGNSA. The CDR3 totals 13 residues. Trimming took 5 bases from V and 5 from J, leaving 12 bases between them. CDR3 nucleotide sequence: TGTGCCAGCAGCCCTCTCCTGGTGGAGACCCAGTACTTC. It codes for CASSPLLVETQYF.

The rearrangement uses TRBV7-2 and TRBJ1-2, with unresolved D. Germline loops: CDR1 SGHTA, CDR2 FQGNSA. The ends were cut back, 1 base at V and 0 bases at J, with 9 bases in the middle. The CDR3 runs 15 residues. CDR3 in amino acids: CASSLVRGANYGYTF. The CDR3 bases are TGTGCCAGCAGCTTAGTACGGGGAGCTAACTATGGCTACACCTTC.

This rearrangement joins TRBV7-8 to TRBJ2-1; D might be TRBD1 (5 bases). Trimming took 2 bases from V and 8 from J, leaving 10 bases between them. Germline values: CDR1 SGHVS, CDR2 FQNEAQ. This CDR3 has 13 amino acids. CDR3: CASSLLKGHEQFF. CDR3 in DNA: TGTGCCAGCAGCTTATTAAAGGGGCATGAGCAGTTCTTC.

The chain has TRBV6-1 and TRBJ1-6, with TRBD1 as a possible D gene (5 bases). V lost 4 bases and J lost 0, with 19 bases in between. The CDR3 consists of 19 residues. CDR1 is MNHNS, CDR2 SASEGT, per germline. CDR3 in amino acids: CASSARGGAGRSYNSPLHF. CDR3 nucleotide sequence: TGTGCCAGCAGTGCCCGAGGTGGGGCGGGGCGCTCCTATAATTCACCCCTCCACTTT.

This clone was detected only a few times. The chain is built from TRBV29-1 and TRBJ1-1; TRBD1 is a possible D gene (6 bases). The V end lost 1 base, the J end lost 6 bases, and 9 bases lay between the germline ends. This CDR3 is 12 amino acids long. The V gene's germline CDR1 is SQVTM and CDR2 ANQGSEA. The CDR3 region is CSVEGRGAEAFF. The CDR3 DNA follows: TGCAGCGTTGAAGGCAGGGGAGCTGAAGCTTTCTTT.

CDR3 in DNA: TGTGCCAGTAGTATCAGTGGGGGAAGGCAGCCCCAGCATTTT. Protein: CASSISGGRQPQHF. This rearrangement joins TRBV19 to TRBJ1-5; D is possibly TRBD1 (5 bases). Germline V gene data show CDR1 as LNHDA and CDR2 as SQIVND (reference sequence). Trimming took 3 bases from V and 7 from J, leaving 13 bases between them. This CDR3 has 14 amino acids. The whole variable domain, filled in from reference TRBV19 and TRBJ1-5, reads DGGITQSPKYLFRKEGQNVTLSCEQNLNHDAMYWYRQDPGQGLRLIYYSQIVNDFQKGDIAEGYSVSREKKESFPLTVTSAQKNPTAFYLCASSISGGRQPQHFGDGTRLSIL.

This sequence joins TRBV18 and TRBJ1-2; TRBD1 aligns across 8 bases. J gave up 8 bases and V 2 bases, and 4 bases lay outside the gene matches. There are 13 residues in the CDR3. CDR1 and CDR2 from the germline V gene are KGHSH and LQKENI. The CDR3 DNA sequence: TGTGCCAGCTCACCAAAACAGGGGGTCGGCTACACCTTC. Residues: CASSPKQGVGYTF.

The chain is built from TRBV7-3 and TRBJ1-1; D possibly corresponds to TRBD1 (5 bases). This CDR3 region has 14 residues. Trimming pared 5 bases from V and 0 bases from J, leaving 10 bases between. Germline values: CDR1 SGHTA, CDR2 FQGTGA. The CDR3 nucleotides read TGTGCCAGCAGCCCCGGGACCATGAACACTGAAGCTTTCTTT. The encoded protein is CASSPGTMNTEAFF.

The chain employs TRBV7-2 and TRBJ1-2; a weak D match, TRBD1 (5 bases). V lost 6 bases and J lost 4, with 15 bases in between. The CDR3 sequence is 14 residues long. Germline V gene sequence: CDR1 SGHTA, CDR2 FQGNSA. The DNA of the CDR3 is TGTGCCAGCAGGGTGGCTGGGGGGATCTATGGCTACACCTTC. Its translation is CASRVAGGIYGYTF.

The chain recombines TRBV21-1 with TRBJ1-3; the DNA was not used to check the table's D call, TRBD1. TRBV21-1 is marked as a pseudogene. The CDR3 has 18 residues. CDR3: CASSKYRKTVAVENTIYF. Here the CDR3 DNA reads TGTGCCAGCAGCAAATACCGGAAGACAGTGGCAGTCGAAAACACCATATATTTT.

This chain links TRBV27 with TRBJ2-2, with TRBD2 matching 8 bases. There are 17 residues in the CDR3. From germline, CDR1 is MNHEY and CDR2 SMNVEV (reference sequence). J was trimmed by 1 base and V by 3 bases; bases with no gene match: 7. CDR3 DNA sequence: TGTGCCAGCAGTTTCCTAGGACTAGCAATGAACACCGGGGAGCTGTTTTTT. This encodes CASSFLGLAMNTGELFF.

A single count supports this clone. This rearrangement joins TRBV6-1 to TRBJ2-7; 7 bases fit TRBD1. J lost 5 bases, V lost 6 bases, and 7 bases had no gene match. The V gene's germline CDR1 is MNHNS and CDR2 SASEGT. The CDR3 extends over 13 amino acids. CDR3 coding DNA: TGTGCCAGCAGGAAACAGGGGAACGACGAGCAGTACTTC. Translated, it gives CASRKQGNDEQYF.

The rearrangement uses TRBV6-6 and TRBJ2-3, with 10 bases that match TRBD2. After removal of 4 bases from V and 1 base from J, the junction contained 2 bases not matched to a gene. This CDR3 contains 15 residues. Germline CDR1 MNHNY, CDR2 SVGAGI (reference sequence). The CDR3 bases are TGTGCCAGCAGTTTCGGACTAGCGGGCACAGATACGCAGTATTTT. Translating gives CASSFGLAGTDTQYF.

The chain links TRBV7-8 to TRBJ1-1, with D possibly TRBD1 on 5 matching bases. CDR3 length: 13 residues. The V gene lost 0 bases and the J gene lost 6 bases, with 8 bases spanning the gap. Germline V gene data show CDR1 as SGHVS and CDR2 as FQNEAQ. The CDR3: CASSLAGGAEAFF. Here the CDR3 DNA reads TGTGCCAGCAGCTTAGCGGGGGGGGCTGAAGCTTTCTTT.

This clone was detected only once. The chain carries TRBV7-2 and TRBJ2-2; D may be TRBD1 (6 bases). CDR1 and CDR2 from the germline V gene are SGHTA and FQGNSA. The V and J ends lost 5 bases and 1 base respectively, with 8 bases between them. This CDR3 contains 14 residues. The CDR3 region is CASSETGNTGELFF. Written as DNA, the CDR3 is TGTGCCAGCAGCGAGACAGGGAACACCGGGGAGCTGTTTTTT.

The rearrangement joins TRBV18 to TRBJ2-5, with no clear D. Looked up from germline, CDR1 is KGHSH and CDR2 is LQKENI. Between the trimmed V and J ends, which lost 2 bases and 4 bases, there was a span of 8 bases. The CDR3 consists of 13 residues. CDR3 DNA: TGTGCCAGCTCACCAGGGGTGCGAGAGACCCAGTACTTC. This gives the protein CASSPGVRETQYF.

The CDR3 DNA reads TGTGCCAGCAGTGTTGCGGGAACACAGTATTTT. Translated, it gives CASSVAGTQYF. The rearrangement uses TRBV2 and TRBJ2-3, with a tentative D call TRBD2 (6 bases). Germline CDR1 reads SNHLY; CDR2 reads FYNNEI. The CDR3 has 11 amino acids. The V end lost 4 bases, the J end lost 12 bases, and 11 bases lay between the germline ends.

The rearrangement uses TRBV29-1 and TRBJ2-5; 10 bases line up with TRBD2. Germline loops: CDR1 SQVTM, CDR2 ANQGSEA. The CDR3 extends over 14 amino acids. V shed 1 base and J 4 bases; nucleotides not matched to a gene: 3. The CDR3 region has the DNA TGCAGCGTTGAAGGGCTAGCGGGAGTAGAGACCCAGTACTTC. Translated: CSVEGLAGVETQYF.

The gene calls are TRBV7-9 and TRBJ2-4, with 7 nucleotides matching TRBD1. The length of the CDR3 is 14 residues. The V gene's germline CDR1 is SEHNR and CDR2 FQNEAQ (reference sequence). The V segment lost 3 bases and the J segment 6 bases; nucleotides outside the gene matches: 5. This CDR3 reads CASSFQKGANIQYF. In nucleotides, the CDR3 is TGTGCCAGCAGCTTCCAGAAGGGGGCAAACATTCAGTACTTC.

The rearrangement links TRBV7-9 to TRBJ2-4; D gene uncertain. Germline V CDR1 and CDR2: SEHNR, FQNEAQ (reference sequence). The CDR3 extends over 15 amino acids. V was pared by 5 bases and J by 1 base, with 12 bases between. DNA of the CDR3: TGTGCCAGCAGCCAAGGGCCCCCGGCCAAAAACATTCAGTACTTC. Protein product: CASSQGPPAKNIQYF.